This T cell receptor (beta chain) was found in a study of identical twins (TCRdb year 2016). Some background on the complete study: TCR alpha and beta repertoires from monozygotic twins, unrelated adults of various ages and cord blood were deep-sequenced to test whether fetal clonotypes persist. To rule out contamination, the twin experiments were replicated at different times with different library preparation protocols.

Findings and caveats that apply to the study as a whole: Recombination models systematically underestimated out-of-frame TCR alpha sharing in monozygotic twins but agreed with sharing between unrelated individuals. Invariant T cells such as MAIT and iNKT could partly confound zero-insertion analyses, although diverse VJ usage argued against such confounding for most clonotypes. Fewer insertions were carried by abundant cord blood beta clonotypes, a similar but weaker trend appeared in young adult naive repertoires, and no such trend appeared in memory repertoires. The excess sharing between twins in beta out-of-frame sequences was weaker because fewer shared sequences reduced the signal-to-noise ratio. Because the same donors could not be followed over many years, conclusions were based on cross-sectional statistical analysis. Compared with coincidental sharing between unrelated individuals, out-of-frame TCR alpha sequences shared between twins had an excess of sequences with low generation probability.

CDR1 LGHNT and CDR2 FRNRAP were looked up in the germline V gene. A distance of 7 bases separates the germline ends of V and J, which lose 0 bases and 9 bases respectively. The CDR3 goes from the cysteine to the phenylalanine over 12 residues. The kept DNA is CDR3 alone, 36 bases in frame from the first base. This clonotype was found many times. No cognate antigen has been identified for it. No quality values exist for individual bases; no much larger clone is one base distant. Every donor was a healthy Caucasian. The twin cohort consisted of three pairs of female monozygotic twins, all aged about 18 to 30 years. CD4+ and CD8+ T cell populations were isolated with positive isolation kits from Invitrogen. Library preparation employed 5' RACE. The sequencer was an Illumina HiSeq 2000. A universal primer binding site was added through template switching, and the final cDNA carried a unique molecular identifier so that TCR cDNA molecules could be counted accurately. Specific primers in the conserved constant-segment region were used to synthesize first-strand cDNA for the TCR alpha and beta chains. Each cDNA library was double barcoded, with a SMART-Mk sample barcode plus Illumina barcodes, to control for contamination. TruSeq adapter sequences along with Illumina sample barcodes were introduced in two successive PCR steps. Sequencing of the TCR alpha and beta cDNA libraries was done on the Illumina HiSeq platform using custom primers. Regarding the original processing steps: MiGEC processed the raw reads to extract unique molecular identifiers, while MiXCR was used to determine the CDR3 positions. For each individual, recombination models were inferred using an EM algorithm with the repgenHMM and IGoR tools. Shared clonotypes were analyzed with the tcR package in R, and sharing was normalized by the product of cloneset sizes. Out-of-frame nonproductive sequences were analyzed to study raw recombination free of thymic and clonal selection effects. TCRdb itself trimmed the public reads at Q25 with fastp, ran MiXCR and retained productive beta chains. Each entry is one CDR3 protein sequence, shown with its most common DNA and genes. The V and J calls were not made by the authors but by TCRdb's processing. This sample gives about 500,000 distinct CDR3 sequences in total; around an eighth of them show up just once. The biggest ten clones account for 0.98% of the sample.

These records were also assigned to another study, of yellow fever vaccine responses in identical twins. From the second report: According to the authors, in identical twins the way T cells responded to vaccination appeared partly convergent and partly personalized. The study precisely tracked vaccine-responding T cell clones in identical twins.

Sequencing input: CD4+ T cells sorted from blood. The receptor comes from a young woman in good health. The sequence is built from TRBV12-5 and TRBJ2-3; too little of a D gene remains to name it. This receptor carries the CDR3 CASGLVGQTQYF. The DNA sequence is TGTGCTAGTGGTTTGGTAGGCCAAACGCAGTATTTT.